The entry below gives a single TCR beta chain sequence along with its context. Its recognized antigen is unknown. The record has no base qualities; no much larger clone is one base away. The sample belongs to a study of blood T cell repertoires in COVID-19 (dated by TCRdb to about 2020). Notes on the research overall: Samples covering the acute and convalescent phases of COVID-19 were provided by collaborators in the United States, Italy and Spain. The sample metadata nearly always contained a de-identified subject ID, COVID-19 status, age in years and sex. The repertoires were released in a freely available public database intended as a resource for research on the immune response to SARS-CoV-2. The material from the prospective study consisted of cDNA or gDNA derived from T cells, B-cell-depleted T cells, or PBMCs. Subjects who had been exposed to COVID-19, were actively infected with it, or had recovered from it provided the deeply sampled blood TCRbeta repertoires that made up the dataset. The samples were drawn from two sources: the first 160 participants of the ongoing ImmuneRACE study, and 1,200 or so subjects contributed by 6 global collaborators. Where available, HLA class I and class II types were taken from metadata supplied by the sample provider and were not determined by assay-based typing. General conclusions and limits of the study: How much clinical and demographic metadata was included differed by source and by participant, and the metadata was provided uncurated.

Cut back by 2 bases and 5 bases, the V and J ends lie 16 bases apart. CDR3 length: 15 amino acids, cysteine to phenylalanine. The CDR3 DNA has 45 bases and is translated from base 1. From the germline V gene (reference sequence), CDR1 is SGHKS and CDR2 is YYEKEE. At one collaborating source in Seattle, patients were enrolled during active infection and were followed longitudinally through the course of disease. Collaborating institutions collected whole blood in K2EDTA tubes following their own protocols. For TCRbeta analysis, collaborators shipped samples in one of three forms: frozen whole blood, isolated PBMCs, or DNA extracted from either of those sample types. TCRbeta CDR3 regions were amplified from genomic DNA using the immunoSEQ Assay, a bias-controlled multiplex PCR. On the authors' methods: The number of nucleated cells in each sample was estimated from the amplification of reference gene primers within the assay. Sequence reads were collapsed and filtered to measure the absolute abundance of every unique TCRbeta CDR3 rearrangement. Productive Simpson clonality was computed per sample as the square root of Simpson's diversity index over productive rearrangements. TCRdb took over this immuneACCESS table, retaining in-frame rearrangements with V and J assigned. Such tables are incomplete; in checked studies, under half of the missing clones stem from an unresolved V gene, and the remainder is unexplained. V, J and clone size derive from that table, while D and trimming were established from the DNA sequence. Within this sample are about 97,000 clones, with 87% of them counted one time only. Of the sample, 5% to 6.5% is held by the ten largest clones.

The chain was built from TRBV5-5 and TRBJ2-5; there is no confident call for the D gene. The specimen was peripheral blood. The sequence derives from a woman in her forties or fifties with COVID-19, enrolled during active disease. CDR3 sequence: CASSLMGSNFETQYF. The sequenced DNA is TGTGCCAGCAGCTTAATGGGCTCGAACTTTGAGACCCAGTACTTC.